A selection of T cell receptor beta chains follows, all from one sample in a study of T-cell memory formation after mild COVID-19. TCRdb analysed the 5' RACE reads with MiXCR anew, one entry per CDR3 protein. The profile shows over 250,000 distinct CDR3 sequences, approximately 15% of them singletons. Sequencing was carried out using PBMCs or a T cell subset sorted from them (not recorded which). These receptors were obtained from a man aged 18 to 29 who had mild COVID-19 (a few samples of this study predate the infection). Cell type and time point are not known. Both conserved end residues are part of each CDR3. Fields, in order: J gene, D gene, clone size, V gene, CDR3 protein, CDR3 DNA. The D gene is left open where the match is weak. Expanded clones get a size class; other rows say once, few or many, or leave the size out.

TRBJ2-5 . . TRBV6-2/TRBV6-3 CASSYLVWETQYF TGTGCCAGCAGTTACCTGGTGTGGGAGACCCAGTACTTC
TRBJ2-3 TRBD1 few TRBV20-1 CSARDRGQTDTQYF TGCAGTGCTAGGGACAGGGGGCAGACAGATACGCAGTATTTT
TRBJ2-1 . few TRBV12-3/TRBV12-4 CASIGRTTYEQFF TGTGCCAGCATCGGACGGACCACCTATGAGCAGTTCTTC
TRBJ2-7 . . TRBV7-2 CASSLRALSDEQYF TGTGCCAGCAGCTTAAGGGCCCTGTCTGACGAGCAGTACTTC
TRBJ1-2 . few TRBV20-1 CSVPGFNYGYTF TGCAGTGTTCCGGGCTTTAATTATGGCTACACCTTC
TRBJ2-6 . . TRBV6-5 CASRRKPGSGANVLTF TGTGCCAGCAGGCGCAAACCGGGGTCTGGGGCCAACGTCCTGACTTTC
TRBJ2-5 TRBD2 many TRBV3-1 CASSQEIGREGTQYF TGTGCCAGCAGCCAAGAAATCGGCAGGGAGGGAACCCAGTACTTC
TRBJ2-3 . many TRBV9 CASSGYRDGAQYF TGTGCCAGCAGCGGCTACAGGGATGGTGCGCAGTATTTT
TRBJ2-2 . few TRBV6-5 CASRVTGNTGELFF TGTGCCAGCAGGGTTACGGGGAACACCGGGGAGCTGTTTTTT
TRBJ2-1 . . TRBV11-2 CASSLIQGRSYNEQFF TGTGCCAGCAGCTTAATTCAGGGAAGGTCCTACAATGAGCAGTTCTTC
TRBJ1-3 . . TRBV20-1 CSAPEAGARGNTIYF TGCAGTGCTCCCGAGGCGGGGGCAAGAGGAAACACCATATATTTT
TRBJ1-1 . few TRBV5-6 CASSLARAQNTEAFF TGTGCCAGCAGCTTGGCCAGGGCCCAGAACACTGAAGCTTTCTTT
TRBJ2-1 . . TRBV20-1 CSARGETLNEQFF TGCAGTGCTAGAGGGGAGACTTTAAATGAGCAGTTCTTC
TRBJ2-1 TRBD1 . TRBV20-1 CSARDWTGNNEQFF TGCAGTGCTAGAGATTGGACAGGAAACAATGAGCAGTTCTTC
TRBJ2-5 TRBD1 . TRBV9 CASSGQGMRETQYF TGTGCCAGCAGCGGACAGGGGATGAGGGAGACCCAGTACTTC
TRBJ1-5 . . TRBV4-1 CASSQELSLNQPQHF TGCGCCAGCAGCCAAGAATTGTCACTTAATCAGCCCCAGCATTTT
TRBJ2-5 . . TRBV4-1 CASSQDGTPSQETQYF TGCGCCAGCAGCCAAGACGGGACACCCAGCCAAGAGACCCAGTACTTC
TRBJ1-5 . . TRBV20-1 CSAYAGTPKLEPQHF TGCAGTGCTTACGCCGGGACACCCAAATTAGAGCCCCAGCATTTT
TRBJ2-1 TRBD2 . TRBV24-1 CAARGRQAGPYNEQFF TGTGCCGCGAGGGGCCGACAAGCGGGGCCCTACAATGAGCAGTTCTTC
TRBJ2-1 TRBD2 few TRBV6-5 CASRPGLAGGLDEQFF TGTGCCAGCAGACCGGGACTAGCGGGGGGGCTCGATGAGCAGTTCTTC
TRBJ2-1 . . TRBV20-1 CSARGDQGGDEQFF TGCAGTGCTAGAGGGGACCAGGGGGGAGATGAGCAGTTCTTC
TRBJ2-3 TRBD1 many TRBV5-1 CASRRQGFPADTQYF TGCGCCAGCAGACGACAGGGTTTTCCTGCAGATACGCAGTATTTT
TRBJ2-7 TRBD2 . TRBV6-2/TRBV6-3 CASRREAPYEQYF TGTGCCAGCAGACGGGAGGCCCCCTACGAGCAGTACTTC
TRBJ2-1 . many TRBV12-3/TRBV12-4 CASTLDGATYNEQFF TGTGCCAGCACCTTAGATGGGGCCACCTACAATGAGCAGTTCTTC
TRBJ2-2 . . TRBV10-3 CAISESRDPGELFF TGTGCCATCAGTGAGTCGAGGGACCCAGGGGAGCTGTTTTTT
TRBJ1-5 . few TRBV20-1 CSALSGSENQPQHF TGCAGTGCCCTTTCGGGCTCTGAAAATCAGCCCCAGCATTTT
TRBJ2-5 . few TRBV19 CASSIRGRETQYF TGTGCCAGTAGTATCAGAGGACGGGAGACCCAGTACTTC
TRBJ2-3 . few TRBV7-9 CASSLQGGTQYF TGTGCCAGCAGCCTTCAGGGCGGTACGCAGTATTTT
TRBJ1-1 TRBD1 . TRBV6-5 CASSLTGGIGNTEAFF TGTGCCAGCAGCCTAACAGGGGGCATAGGGAACACTGAAGCTTTCTTT
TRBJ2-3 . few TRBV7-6 CASSLWDRSTDTQYF TGTGCCAGCAGCTTATGGGATAGGAGCACAGATACGCAGTATTTT
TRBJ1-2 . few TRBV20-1 CSARGPGGPGTF TGCAGTGCTAGAGGGCCGGGGGGCCCTGGCACCTTC
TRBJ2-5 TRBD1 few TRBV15 CATSGGDRGPETQYF TGTGCCACCAGCGGTGGGGACAGGGGGCCCGAGACCCAGTACTTC
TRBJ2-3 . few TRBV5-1 CASRQADTQYF TGCGCCAGCAGGCAAGCAGATACGCAGTATTTT
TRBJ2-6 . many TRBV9 CASSFSGRRVSGANVLTF TGTGCCAGCAGCTTTTCGGGACGGAGGGTCTCTGGGGCCAACGTCCTGACTTTC
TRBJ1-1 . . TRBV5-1 CASSTWGDTEAFF TGCGCCAGCAGCACGTGGGGGGACACTGAAGCTTTCTTT
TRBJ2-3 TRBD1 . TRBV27 CASSPGQGGSDTQYF TGTGCCAGCAGTCCGGGACAGGGTGGGTCAGATACGCAGTATTTT
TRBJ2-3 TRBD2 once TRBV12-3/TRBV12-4 CASNPISGGATDTQYF TGTGCCAGCAACCCTATAAGCGGGGGGGCTACAGATACGCAGTATTTT
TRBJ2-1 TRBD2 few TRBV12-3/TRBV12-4 CASSPTSGNEQFF TGTGCCAGCAGCCCGACTAGCGGCAATGAGCAGTTCTTC
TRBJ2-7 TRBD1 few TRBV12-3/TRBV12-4 CASSGDRDDEQYF TGTGCCAGCAGTGGAGACAGGGATGACGAGCAGTACTTC
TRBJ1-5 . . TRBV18 CASSPAGGGNQPQHF TGTGCCAGCTCACCCGCAGGTGGGGGAAATCAGCCCCAGCATTTT
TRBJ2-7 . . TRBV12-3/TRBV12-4 CASSNRDRGSEQYF TGTGCCAGCAGTAACCGGGATCGTGGGTCCGAGCAGTACTTC
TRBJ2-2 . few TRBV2 CASKTQGAGELFF TGTGCCAGCAAGACACAGGGCGCCGGGGAGCTGTTTTTT
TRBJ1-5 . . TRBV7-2 CASSLLGRTDQPQHF TGTGCCAGCAGCTTGTTGGGCAGGACCGATCAGCCCCAGCATTTT
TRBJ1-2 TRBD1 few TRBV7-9 CASRVLGTGLLYYGYTF TGTGCCTCGCGGGTCCTAGGGACAGGGCTATTGTACTATGGCTACACCTTC
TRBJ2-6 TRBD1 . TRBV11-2 CASSHYPADRYYSGANVLTF TGTGCCAGCAGTCATTACCCCGCGGACAGGTATTACTCTGGGGCCAACGTCCTGACTTTC
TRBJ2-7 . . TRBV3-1 CASSQDLSSYEQYF TGTGCCAGCAGCCAAGATCTCAGCTCCTACGAGCAGTACTTC
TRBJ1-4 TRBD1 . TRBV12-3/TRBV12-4 CASSETGQGEKLFF TGTGCCAGCAGCGAGACAGGGCAAGGTGAAAAACTGTTTTTT
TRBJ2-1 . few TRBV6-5 CASSHSGVQFF TGTGCCAGCAGCCACTCGGGAGTTCAGTTCTTC
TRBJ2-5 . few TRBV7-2 CASSLDPGLAETQYF TGTGCCAGCAGCTTAGACCCGGGACTGGCGGAGACCCAGTACTTC
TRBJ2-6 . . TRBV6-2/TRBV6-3 CASSYVGSSGANVLTF TGTGCCAGCAGTTACGTTGGGAGCTCTGGGGCCAACGTCCTGACTTTC
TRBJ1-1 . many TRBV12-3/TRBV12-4 CASTLGNTEAFF TGTGCCAGCACTCTCGGGAACACTGAAGCTTTCTTT
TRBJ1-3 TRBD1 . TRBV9 CASSDTGQAGNTIYF TGTGCCAGCAGCGATACGGGACAGGCTGGAAACACCATATATTTT
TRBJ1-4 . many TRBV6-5 CASSYSQTREKLFF TGTGCCAGCAGTTACTCACAGACGCGTGAAAAACTGTTTTTT
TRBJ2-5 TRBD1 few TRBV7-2 CASGDRDQETQYF TGTGCCAGCGGAGACAGGGACCAAGAGACCCAGTACTTC